A single sample is the source of the 32 T cell receptor beta chains below, sequenced in a study of identical twins. Via MiXCR, TCRdb re-called the 5' RACE reads, giving one row per CDR3 protein. The repertoire holds hundreds of thousands of distinct CDR3 sequences, with about 20% as singletons. This sample also belongs to another study, concerning T cells expressing NK-cell markers.

Source material: PBMCs. These receptors all come from a woman under 30 in good health.

This clonotype was counted a few times. CDR3 protein: CASSSRTGAFFGGDTQYF. For the CDR3, the DNA is TGTGCCAGCAGCTCCAGGACAGGGGCCTTCTTCGGGGGAGATACGCAGTATTTT. This chain joins TRBV11-2 and TRBJ2-3, with TRBD1 identical over 9 bases. Trimming cost V 4 bases and J 5 bases; bases outside gene matches: 16. Germline V lookup: CDR1 SGHAT, CDR2 FQNNGV. This CDR3 has 18 amino acids. Drawing the rest from reference TRBV11-2 and TRBJ2-3, the complete variable domain is EAGVAQSPRYKIIEKRQSVAFWCNPISGHATLYWYQQILGQGPKLLIQFQNNGVVDDSQLPKDRFSAERLKGVDSTLKIQPAKLEDSAVYLCASSSRTGAFFGGDTQYFGPGTRLTVL.

This clonotype was counted a few times. The J gene is TRBJ2-7, the V gene TRBV6-1; D is ambiguous. The CDR3 spans 12 residues. V lost 4 bases and J 2 bases, leaving 6 bases between the germline ends. Germline V gives CDR1 MNHNS, CDR2 SASEGT. The CDR3 is CASSAETYEQYF. CDR3 DNA: TGTGCCAGCAGTGCAGAAACCTACGAGCAGTACTTC.

This clonotype was found a few times. The rearrangement links TRBV5-1 to TRBJ2-7, with D perhaps matching TRBD2 (5 bases). Trimming cost V 0 bases and J 5 bases, with 15 bases left between them. From germline, CDR1 is SGHRS and CDR2 YFSETQ. The CDR3 has 15 amino acids. The DNA for the CDR3 is TGCGCCAGCAGCTTGGGTGTGGCTAGCTTGGACGAGCAGTACTTC. It translates to CASSLGVASLDEQYF.

The chain uses TRBV10-3 and TRBJ2-1; D unclear. Trimming took off 11 bases at V and 2 bases at J, with 19 bases between the two ends. Per germline, CDR1 ENHRY and CDR2 SYGVKD. The CDR3 has 15 amino acids. The CDR3 reads CAALGSGGAYNEQFF. The CDR3 DNA reads TGTGCCGCCCTGGGGTCGGGTGGGGCCTACAATGAGCAGTTCTTC.

This chain connects TRBV7-2 to TRBJ2-3; D is unclear. Germline lookup yields CDR1 SGHTA and CDR2 FQGNSA. V lost 4 bases to trimming and J lost 2 bases, with 10 bases between them. The CDR3 extends over 14 amino acids. CDR3 in DNA: TGTGCCAGCAGCTCACCCCGCCTCACAGATACGCAGTATTTT. Translation: CASSSPRLTDTQYF.

The chain carries TRBV6-2 or TRBV6-3 and TRBJ2-5; unclear D gene. V was pared by 6 bases and J by 4 bases, with 12 bases between. The CDR3 spans 13 residues. Germline loops: CDR1 MNHEY, CDR2 SVGEGT. DNA for the CDR3: TGTGCCAGCAGAACCCTACATGTAGAGACCCAGTACTTC. The encoded protein is CASRTLHVETQYF.

This clonotype has a single count. V gene TRBV7-2 combines with J gene TRBJ2-3; 10 nucleotides align to TRBD2. Germline V gene data show CDR1 as SGHTA and CDR2 as FQGNSA. V gave up 5 bases and J gave up 7 bases; unmatched junction bases: 12. The CDR3 is 16 amino acids. DNA of the CDR3: TGTGCCAGCAGCACGGCCAGCGGGAGGGCCCTGTATACGCAGTATTTT. Encoded protein: CASSTASGRALYTQYF.

CDR3 in DNA: TGTGCCAGCAGTTTAAGCCCAAAGGTAGCCGACGAGCAGTACTTC. Translation: CASSLSPKVADEQYF. The chain joins TRBV12-3 or TRBV12-4 to TRBJ2-7; D remains ambiguous. V lost 2 bases and J 5 bases, leaving 16 bases between the germline ends. This CDR3 contains 15 residues.

This clonotype was seen more than once but under ten times. The genes are TRBV3-1 and TRBJ2-7, with D hard to call. From germline, CDR1 is LGHDT and CDR2 YNNKEL (reference sequence). V lost 3 bases, J lost 4 bases, and 13 bases lay in between. The CDR3 has 14 residues. Here the CDR3 DNA reads TGTGCCAGCAGCCATGCTCAGCCAGATTACGAGCAGTACTTC. The encoded protein is CASSHAQPDYEQYF.

V gene TRBV6-5 combines with J gene TRBJ2-7; D unclear. V was trimmed by 2 bases and J by 7 bases, leaving 15 bases between them. Germline CDR1 is MNHEY and CDR2 is SVGAGI. The CDR3 has 14 residues. This CDR3 reads CASSYSPADGEQYF. Here the CDR3 DNA reads TGTGCCAGCAGTTACAGCCCGGCAGATGGTGAGCAGTACTTC.

This clonotype was seen a single time. The rearrangement joins TRBV20-1 to TRBJ2-5; 14 nucleotides agree with TRBD2. The V and J ends lost 5 bases and 5 bases, in that order; junction bases with no gene match: 7. The germline CDR1 and CDR2 sequences are DFQATT and SNEGSKA (reference sequence). This CDR3 region has 15 residues. CDR3 DNA: TGCAGTGCTGGGGGACTAGCGGGAGCAGGGGAGACCCAGTACTTC. It specifies CSAGGLAGAGETQYF.

V is TRBV5-6 and J is TRBJ2-3, with TRBD2 matching 13 bases. The V gene end was trimmed by 3 bases and the J gene end by 5 bases; junction bases not matched to a gene: 3. CDR3 length equals 15 residues. Per germline, CDR1 SGHDT and CDR2 YYEEEE. DNA of the CDR3: TGTGCCAGCAGCTGGGGGACTAGCGGGATAGATACGCAGTATTTT. It is translated as CASSWGTSGIDTQYF.

This rearrangement joins TRBV9 to TRBJ2-3; 9 bases are a match to TRBD2. Per the germline V gene, CDR1 is SGDLS and CDR2 is YYNGEE. The CDR3 contains 17 residues. J gave up 4 bases and V 0 bases, and 9 bases lay outside the gene matches. CDR3 bases: TGTGCCAGCAGCGTAGAAGGCGGGGGACTAGCAGCAGATACGCAGTATTTT. Its translation is CASSVEGGGLAADTQYF.

This clonotype was picked up many times. The chain links TRBV12-3 or TRBV12-4 to TRBJ2-2; tentative D call: TRBD1 (5 bases). With 3 bases removed from V and 3 bases from J, the gap between germline ends came to 11 bases. This CDR3 is built from 15 residues. The CDR3 bases are TGTGCCAGCAGTTTCCGGCAGGGCGACACCGGGGAGCTGTTTTTT. This gives the protein CASSFRQGDTGELFF.

This clonotype came up many times. The chain carries TRBV25-1 and TRBJ2-6; D call uncertain. The CDR3 extends over 13 amino acids. Germline CDR1 and CDR2: MGHDK and SYGVNS. Trimming removed 3 bases at V and 4 bases at J, with 4 bases between. CDR3 DNA sequence: TGTGCCAGCAGTGAGGCCGGGGCCAACGTCCTGACTTTC. This gives the protein CASSEAGANVLTF.

A few counts support this clonotype. The rearrangement joins TRBV12-5 to TRBJ2-7; D gene uncertain. This CDR3 is 15 amino acids long. Trimming pared 5 bases from V and 7 bases from J, leaving 21 bases between. The V gene's germline CDR1 is LGHNT and CDR2 FRNRAP. CDR3 in DNA: TGTGCTAGTGGTGGTAGCCTTTCTCCCTCCCGGGAGCAGTACTTC. Translated, it gives CASGGSLSPSREQYF.

This clonotype was seen more than once but under ten times. The chain links TRBV12-3 or TRBV12-4 to TRBJ2-2; D tentatively reads TRBD1 or TRBD2 (5 bases each). The CDR3 contains 14 residues. V was shortened by 8 bases and J by 9 bases, with 19 bases between the two germline ends. CDR3 loop: CASGTRVATRELFF. In DNA form, the CDR3 reads TGTGCCAGCGGGACCAGGGTCGCTACCCGGGAGCTGTTTTTT.

This clonotype turned up a few times. The chain couples TRBV10-3 to TRBJ2-7; D is perhaps TRBD1 (6 bases). CDR1 and CDR2 (germline): ENHRY, SYGVKD. This CDR3 contains 15 residues. The V gene lost 7 bases and the J gene lost 9 bases, with 25 bases spanning the gap. CDR3 coding DNA: TGTGCCATCACTATAAGGACAGATTCCTATTCGGGGCAGTACTTC. Translation: CAITIRTDSYSGQYF.

This clonotype appeared a few times. V and J are TRBV5-6 and TRBJ2-1; D is unclear. In germline, CDR1 is SGHDT, CDR2 YYEEEE. The CDR3 is made up of 11 amino acids. Trimming took 4 bases from V and 8 from J, leaving 7 bases between them. This chain's CDR3 is CASSRTYEQFF. CDR3 sequence (DNA): TGTGCCAGCAGCCGAACGTATGAGCAGTTCTTC.

The rearrangement joins TRBV27 to TRBJ2-1; 12 bases are a match to TRBD2. The CDR3 runs to 14 residues. Germline values: CDR1 MNHEY, CDR2 SMNVEV (reference sequence). The junction had 8 bases not matched to a gene; V was cut back by 7 bases and J by 10 bases. The CDR3: CASTPSGGALEQFF. CDR3 coding DNA: TGTGCCAGCACTCCTAGCGGGGGGGCCCTAGAGCAGTTCTTC.

A few counts support this clonotype. The V gene is TRBV20-1, the J gene TRBJ1-2, with D unresolved. The CDR3 length is 12 residues. Deletions cut 5 bases from V and 7 bases from J, with 14 bases between. Per germline, CDR1 DFQATT and CDR2 SNEGSKA (reference sequence). The CDR3 sequence is CSAGWGYFGYTF. The CDR3 DNA reads as TGCAGTGCTGGGTGGGGATACTTTGGCTACACCTTC.

Many counts were recorded for this clonotype. The chain couples TRBV6-1 to TRBJ2-1; no clear D gene. CDR1 and CDR2 from the germline V gene are MNHNS and SASEGT. This CDR3 is 14 amino acids long. V was pared by 8 bases and J by 0 bases, with 11 bases between. CDR3 residues: CASSPWSSYNEQFF. The CDR3 DNA follows: TGTGCCAGCTCTCCCTGGAGCTCCTACAATGAGCAGTTCTTC.

This clonotype occurred a few times. The chain joins TRBV27 to TRBJ1-4; tentative D call: TRBD1 (5 bases). V was clipped by 4 bases and J by 4 bases, with 13 bases between them. The CDR3 has 15 residues. Germline V gives CDR1 MNHEY, CDR2 SMNVEV (reference sequence). The CDR3 region is CASSSHGTDNEKLFF. The CDR3 DNA sequence: TGTGCCAGCAGTTCGCACGGGACGGATAATGAAAAACTGTTTTTT.

This clonotype appeared a few times. The V call is TRBV24-1, the J call TRBJ2-1; the D gene is possibly TRBD2 (5 bases). The length of the CDR3 is 14 residues. Germline values: CDR1 KGHDR, CDR2 SFDVKD. The V gene lost 6 bases and the J gene lost 0 bases, with 8 bases spanning the gap. Here the CDR3 reads CATSRGSSYNEQFF. The DNA of the CDR3 is TGTGCCACCAGTCGTGGGAGCTCCTACAATGAGCAGTTCTTC.

This rearrangement joins TRBV6-1 to TRBJ2-1, with TRBD2 matching 8 bases. The V gene end was trimmed by 7 bases and the J gene end by 9 bases; junction bases not matched to a gene: 11. This CDR3 is 14 amino acids long. The germline V gene encodes CDR1 MNHNS and CDR2 SASEGT. The DNA of the CDR3 is TGTGCCAGCAATCCAGGGACTAGTCGGTTTGAGCAGTTCTTC. This gives the protein CASNPGTSRFEQFF.

This chain connects TRBV5-1 to TRBJ2-2, with 9 bases matching TRBD1. The length of the CDR3 is 16 residues. The V and J ends lost 0 bases and 4 bases, in that order; junction bases with no gene match: 4. The germline gives CDR1 SGHRS, CDR2 YFSETQ. CDR3: CASSLAETGGTGELFF. In DNA, the CDR3 is TGCGCCAGCAGCTTGGCCGAGACAGGGGGCACCGGGGAGCTGTTTTTT.

This clonotype has just a few counts. This rearrangement joins TRBV18 to TRBJ2-5, with D perhaps matching TRBD2 (5 bases). The CDR3 is 15 residues long. The germline V gene has CDR1 KGHSH and CDR2 LQKENI. Trimming cost V 4 bases and J 4 bases, with 16 bases left between them. CDR3 in DNA: TGTGCCAGCTCACGAGGCGGGCGCACGTTAGAGACCCAGTACTTC. This gives the protein CASSRGGRTLETQYF.

The V and J genes are TRBV12-3 or TRBV12-4 and TRBJ2-7; D is possibly TRBD1 (5 bases). V was cut by 7 bases and J by 4 bases, with 17 bases left in between. This CDR3 is 14 amino acids long. CDR3 bases: TGTGCCAGCACGCTCTTTGGGGCGAGATACGAGCAGTACTTC. It encodes CASTLFGARYEQYF.

This clonotype was observed a few times. The rearrangement uses TRBV12-3 or TRBV12-4 and TRBJ2-1, with 10 bases aligning to TRBD2. This CDR3 spans 13 amino acids. Trimming took 2 bases from V and 12 from J; bases not matched to a gene: 4. The CDR3 here is CASSLSGRAWQFF. For the CDR3, the DNA is TGTGCCAGCAGTTTAAGCGGGAGGGCCTGGCAGTTCTTC.

Only a few counts were recorded for this clonotype. V is TRBV5-1 and J is TRBJ2-7; D may be TRBD1 (6 bases). With 4 bases removed from V and 1 base from J, the gap between germline ends came to 15 bases. The germline V gene encodes CDR1 SGHRS and CDR2 YFSETQ. The CDR3 sequence is 15 residues long. The DNA of the CDR3 is TGCGCCAGCAGCAAAGGGACACAATCATCCTACGAGCAGTACTTC. Its protein product is CASSKGTQSSYEQYF.

The chain is built from TRBV5-5 and TRBJ2-5, with TRBD2 matching 7 bases. The V gene end was trimmed by 4 bases and the J gene end by 7 bases; junction bases not matched to a gene: 13. The CDR3 covers 15 residues. Germline V gene sequence: CDR1 SGHKS, CDR2 YYEKEE (reference sequence). Written as DNA, the CDR3 is TGTGCCAGCAGCGAACGCAGCGGGATTTATAGGACCCAGTACTTC. Its protein product is CASSERSGIYRTQYF.

This clonotype was seen a few times. V gene TRBV10-3 combines with J gene TRBJ1-5; tentative D call: TRBD1 (5 bases). The V end was cut by 4 bases, the J end by 3 bases, with 10 bases between. In germline, CDR1 is ENHRY, CDR2 SYGVKD. The CDR3 has 14 residues. The CDR3 protein is CAISGGRLNQPQHF. The CDR3, as DNA: TGTGCCATCAGTGGGGGACGGCTCAATCAGCCCCAGCATTTT.